This TCR beta chain was observed in a study of PD-1 blockade in classical Hodgkin lymphoma (TCRdb year 2020). For context, the study as a whole: Nivolumab dosing was 3 mg/kg intravenously every 2 weeks, continuing until either disease progression or unacceptable toxicity. The study used TCR beta sequencing and CyTOF to define a peripheral blood immune signature of response to PD-1 blockade in classical Hodgkin lymphoma. Broad study findings and their caveats: A significant rise by C4D1 was seen in CD4+ but not CD8+ TCR diversity (p=0.0027 vs p=0.16), with the rise being most apparent in complete responders (p=0.02). Lower diversity was observed in patients in whom nivolumab was started less than 1 year after ASCT, and these patients were excluded from later analyses so that confounding by immune reconstitution would be avoided. The study was limited to a single clinical trial cohort, and causes of repertoire differences, possibly disease activity or prior therapy, remained undefined. Baseline TCR diversity was reported to be lower in newly diagnosed patients than in healthy donors and to be lower still in relapsed/refractory patients. Trial patients with a complete response had baseline diversity similar to that of newly diagnosed patients, while partial responders and progressors had significantly lower diversity.

To note about this clone: This receptor's antigen is unknown. There are no base qualities to consult, and no much larger clone falls within one base.

Taken with the paper, the label for time point translates to: cycle 4 day 1 (C4D1), after less than seven weeks of nivolumab. Relapse after autologous stem cell transplantation had occurred in all trial patients, and cohorts A, B and C were distinguished by prior brentuximab vedotin exposure. The trial cohort comprised fewer than 65 patients with relapsed/refractory classical Hodgkin lymphoma whose best overall responses were complete response, partial response or progressive disease. Single-agent nivolumab was administered to trial patients in the multi-cohort phase II CheckMate 205 trial. An independent review committee assessed best overall response by applying the 2007 International Working Group response criteria. Trial PBMCs were collected just before the start of nivolumab (C1D1) and during therapy at cycle 2 day 1 and cycle 4 day 1. Peripheral blood was collected in 8 mL Vacutainer Cell Preparation Tubes, from which PBMCs were isolated by centrifugation and then cryopreserved.

The Qiagen DNeasy kit was used to extract genomic DNA both from unsorted PBMCs and from the negatively selected CD4+ and CD8+ fractions. TCR beta CDR3 regions were subjected to amplification by immunoSEQ multiplex PCR with primers that anneal to V and J segments. A synthetic immune receptor repertoire was used to minimize amplification bias, and any residual bias was removed computationally once sequencing was done. The authors' analysis ran thus. Custom Python scripts were used to quantify repertoire diversity as the Shannon entropy index. The unsorted, CD4+ and CD8+ repertoires were each analyzed separately, with the exception of combined analyses, where CD4+ and CD8+ sequences were merged in silico. A clone was considered expanded if an increase in frequency of at least 2-fold after treatment relative to C1D1 was found, and a pseudocount of 0.5 was applied to clones undetected at baseline. Clones with 0 or 1 copy at C1D1 were defined as singleton clones, while clones with 2 or more copies were defined as non-singleton clones. Clones expanded in unsorted samples were assigned a CD4+, CD8+ or unknown annotation through matching of protein sequences in sorted samples from the same patient. Wilcoxon tests were applied to paired samples to test diversity changes from C1D1 to C4D1. TCRdb took this table from immuneACCESS and kept in-frame rearrangements with V and J called. Such tables lack part of the clones; where checked against another copy, unresolved V genes explain under half of the gap, and the rest is unexplained. That table supplies the V and J calls and clone size; D and trimming were determined from the DNA. The sample includes around 25,000 clones, with around 89% observed a single time. The top ten clonotypes cover over 20% of the sample.

The junction carries 9 bases between V and J, which are trimmed by 2 bases and 2 bases respectively. Inclusive of the bounding cysteine and phenylalanine, the CDR3 is 14 residues long. Of the read, only the CDR3 DNA is kept; its 42 bases are in frame from base 1. From the germline V gene, CDR1 is ENHRY and CDR2 is SYGVKD. This chain joins TRBV10-3 to TRBJ1-2; the D gene is perhaps TRBD1, from 6 matching bases. The source is a human donor with classical Hodgkin lymphoma. Sample: peripheral blood mononuclear cells (PBMCs), taken before the fourth cycle of nivolumab. The sequenced DNA is TGTGCCATCAGTGAGAAGGGACAAAACTATGGCTACACCTTC. Its amino acids are CAISEKGQNYGYTF.